This T cell receptor (beta chain) was captured by sequencing in a study of beta chain features in type 1 diabetes. Study summary: Examination covered some 110,000,000 sorted cells spanning all samples. Study-wide findings and caveats: The naive, central memory and Treg TCRB repertoires of patients appeared to be more similar to one another than those of healthy donors. Type 1 diabetes patients had TCRB CDR3s that were shorter (moderately but significantly so) in all four CD4+ subsets. Type 1 diabetes patients had fewer VDJ junction insertions and more deletions. High-TCR-expressing cells could be over-represented by cDNA sequencing.

Investigators reverse transcribed all isolated RNA, so they sequenced expressed TCRB transcripts. Measured with immunoSEQ multiplex PCR; TCRdb has only the in-frame clones, and not every one. The table shows over 650,000 clones, with around 15% occurring only once. This clone was seen a few times. Its antigen is unidentified. Trimming removed 6 bases from V and 3 bases from J, with 11 bases in between. This CDR3 comprises 13 residues. Germline V gene sequence: CDR1 MNHEY, CDR2 SVGAGI. The source material was naive CD4+ T cells from blood. The TCR was taken from a man aged 18 to 30 with type 1 diabetes. The rearrangement links TRBV6-5 to TRBJ1-2; D gene unclear. The CDR3 sequence: CASRWEGDYGYTF. In DNA, the CDR3 is TGTGCCAGCAGATGGGAGGGTGACTATGGCTACACCTTC.